Listed below are T cell receptor beta chains from one sample, sequenced in a study of CXCR4 blockade with PD-1 therapy in pancreatic cancer. Repertoires were generated with immunoSEQ multiplex PCR, while TCRdb's copy carries only in-frame clones and drops some. The sample has 15,000 to 20,000 clones; over 60% are singletons. The sequencing sample was made of tumor tissue. The receptor set was obtained from a human donor with pancreatic ductal adenocarcinoma. The CDR3 runs from the conserved cysteine through the conserved F or W. A D gene is named only where the DNA matches it firmly. Rows give clone size only sometimes, using once, few, many, or a class for an expanded clone.

>TRBJ2-5|-|few|TRBV6-8
CASSQKQETQYF
TGTGCCAGCAGCCAGAAGCAAGAGACCCAGTACTTC
>TRBJ2-3|-|once|TRBV30
CAWSVSGPSTDTQYF
TGTGCCTGGAGTGTTTCGGGACCGTCCACAGATACGCAGTATTTT
>TRBJ2-5|-|once|TRBV28
CASSLSRWGVTQYF
TGTGCCAGCAGTTTATCCAGGTGGGGGGTGACCCAGTACTTC
>TRBJ2-3|-|-|TRBV28
CASSLSREETGKEDTQYF
TGTGCCAGCAGTTTATCTAGGGAGGAAACAGGGAAGGAGGATACGCAGTATTTT
>TRBJ2-1|-|-|TRBV19
CASSMVWDGIYNEQFF
TGTGCCAGTAGTATGGTGTGGGACGGAATATACAATGAGCAGTTCTTC
>TRBJ2-7|TRBD2|-|TRBV15
CATSRDREGHHEQYF
TGTGCCACCAGCAGAGATCGGGAGGGACACCACGAGCAGTACTTC
>TRBJ2-3|TRBD2|-|TRBV6-7
CASSYSVGGTDTQYF
TGTGCCAGCAGTTACTCGGTGGGAGGGACAGATACGCAGTATTTT
>TRBJ2-3|-|-|TRBV30
CAWSSSVSTDTQYF
TGTGCCTGGAGTTCTTCGGTTAGCACAGATACGCAGTATTTT
>TRBJ1-1|-|-|TRBV28
CASSPPMGSTEAFF
TGTGCCAGCAGTCCCCCAATGGGGAGCACTGAAGCTTTCTTT
>TRBJ1-2|TRBD1|-|TRBV6-8
CASSAFDGTALHGYTF
TGTGCCAGCAGTGCCTTCGACGGGACAGCCCTTCATGGCTACACCTTC
>TRBJ2-2|-|-|TRBV19
CASSIGYPNTGELFF
TGTGCCAGTAGTATCGGTTATCCGAACACCGGGGAGCTGTTTTTT
>TRBJ2-2|-|-|TRBV14
CASSQERAGELFF
TGTGCCAGCAGCCAGGAAAGGGCCGGGGAGCTGTTTTTT
>TRBJ2-7|-|-|TRBV28
CASSNLDGSSYEQYF
TGTGCCAGCAGTAACCTAGACGGGTCCTCCTACGAGCAGTACTTC
>TRBJ2-5|-|-|TRBV18
CASSPRRQETQYF
TGTGCCAGCTCACCACGCCGCCAAGAGACCCAGTACTTC
>TRBJ2-5|-|-|TRBV28
CASSLTRGETQYF
TGTGCCAGCAGTCTTACAAGAGGGGAGACCCAGTACTTC
>TRBJ1-6|TRBD1|-|TRBV25-1
CASSGTGSNSPLHF
TGTGCCAGCAGTGGGACAGGGTCTAATTCACCCCTCCACTTT
>TRBJ1-5|TRBD1|-|TRBV28
CASKGQGIGQPQHF
TGTGCCAGCAAGGGACAGGGGATAGGGCAGCCCCAGCATTTT
>TRBJ1-1|-|-|TRBV30
CAWSVLGLMTEAFF
TGTGCCTGGAGTGTACTGGGACTCATGACTGAAGCTTTCTTT
>TRBJ2-7|-|-|TRBV29-1
CSVEDLPDYEQYF
TGCAGCGTTGAAGATCTTCCGGACTACGAGCAGTACTTC
>TRBJ1-1|-|few|TRBV30
CAWSVIAVNTEAFF
TGTGCCTGGAGTGTTATTGCGGTGAACACTGAAGCTTTCTTT
>TRBJ1-3|-|-|TRBV19
CASSIRIELSGNTIYF
TGTGCCAGTAGTATTCGGATTGAGCTCTCTGGAAACACCATATATTTT
>TRBJ2-6|-|-|TRBV30
CAWSERNSGANVLTF
TGTGCCTGGAGTGAGAGGAACTCTGGGGCCAACGTCCTGACTTTC
>TRBJ2-1|TRBD1|-|TRBV28
CASRRQGAREQFF
TGTGCCAGCAGAAGACAGGGGGCTCGTGAGCAGTTCTTC
>TRBJ1-4|TRBD1|few|TRBV6-8
CASSSDRGHGEKLFF
TGTGCCAGCAGCTCCGACAGGGGGCACGGTGAAAAACTGTTTTTT
>TRBJ2-5|TRBD1|-|TRBV5-1
CASSSGQGTETQYF
TGCGCCAGCAGCTCCGGACAGGGGACAGAGACCCAGTACTTC
>TRBJ2-7|-|-|TRBV18
CARPTVGGTHEQYF
TGTGCCAGACCGACCGTTGGGGGTACCCACGAGCAGTACTTC
>TRBJ2-7|-|-|TRBV29-1
CSATSGPTYEQYF
TGCAGCGCTACTTCCGGACCGACCTACGAGCAGTACTTC
>TRBJ2-7|-|few|TRBV19
CASSTPGDSYEQYF
TGTGCCAGTAGTACCCCAGGGGATTCCTACGAGCAGTACTTC
>TRBJ2-7|-|-|TRBV19
CASRRGGSYEQYF
TGTGCCAGTAGGCGCGGCGGATCCTACGAGCAGTACTTC
>TRBJ2-1|-|-|TRBV29-1
CSVRAGGGTRGEQFF
TGCAGCGTTCGGGCAGGAGGGGGAACTAGGGGTGAGCAGTTCTTC
>TRBJ2-5|-|few|TRBV19
CASSPAFGGTQYF
TGTGCCAGTAGCCCGGCCTTTGGCGGGACCCAGTACTTC
>TRBJ2-2|-|-|TRBV19
CASRGLGFNTGELFF
TGTGCCAGCCGGGGACTCGGGTTTAACACCGGGGAGCTGTTTTTT